These 5 T cell receptor beta chains were sequenced from one sample in a study of beta chain features in type 1 diabetes listed by TCRdb under 2018. Library preparation employed the immunoSEQ multiplex PCR assay. The entire isolated RNA was reverse transcribed using the High Capacity cDNA Reverse Transcription Kit, and thus expressed TCRB transcripts were sequenced. In TCRdb, the immuneACCESS table is reduced to in-frame sequences with V and J assigned. These tables do not hold every clone; where another copy was compared, an unresolved V gene accounts for under half, and the others remain unexplained. The sample table records about 930,000 clones; 15% to 20% of these occur just once. Of the sample, roughly 0.025% falls within the top ten clones. Sequenced sample: naive CD4+ T cells from blood. The cell subset or site label here, explained by the study, means: true naive CD4+ T cells. These TCRs come from a woman aged 18-29 years in good health.

This clone has just a few counts. V usage is TRBV10-2 and J usage is TRBJ2-6; the D is unclear. This CDR3 contains 14 residues. CDR1 WSHSY and CDR2 SAAADI come from the germline V gene. V was shortened by 2 bases and J by 1 base, with 3 bases between the two germline ends. The CDR3 nucleotides read TGCGCCAGCAGTGAGGCATCTGGGGCCAACGTCCTGACTTTC. Encoded protein: CASSEASGANVLTF.

This clone has a handful of counts. The chain links TRBV19 to TRBJ2-3, with 7 bases matching TRBD1. Losses at the gene ends were 5 bases for V and 2 bases for J; bases not matched to a gene: 4. CDR1 is LNHDA, CDR2 SQIVND, per germline (reference sequence). The CDR3 length is 14 residues. CDR3 loop: CASSQQGYTDTQYF. The CDR3 DNA sequence: TGTGCCAGTAGTCAACAGGGGTACACAGATACGCAGTATTTT.

The gene calls are TRBV19 and TRBJ1-2; TRBD1 aligns across 8 bases. With 8 bases clipped from V and 5 bases from J, the junction kept 10 bases outside the gene matches. CDR1 is LNHDA and CDR2 is SQIVND in the germline V gene (reference sequence). The CDR3 covers 14 residues. CDR3 nucleotides: TGTGCCAGTTGCCAGACGGACAGGGCGTATGGCTACACCTTC. Encoded protein: CASCQTDRAYGYTF.

This clone has more than one count but fewer than ten. This chain links TRBV5-4 with TRBJ2-7, with 8 bases identical to TRBD2. V shed 3 bases and J 1 base; nucleotides not matched to a gene: 9. CDR3 length equals 16 residues. From germline, CDR1 is SGHNT and CDR2 YYREEE (reference sequence). Written as DNA, the CDR3 is TGTGCCAGCAGCTCGGAAAGCGGGAGTCAGTCCTACGAGCAGTACTTC. The encoded protein is CASSSESGSQSYEQYF.

J is TRBJ2-2 and V is TRBV27; the match to TRBD2 covers 11 bases. The CDR3 is 18 amino acids. After removal of 1 base from V and 4 bases from J, the junction contained 8 bases not matched to a gene. Germline CDR1 reads MNHEY; CDR2 reads SMNVEV (reference sequence). The DNA of the CDR3 is TGTGCCAGCAGTTTATATTTTGGGACTAGCGGCCTCACCGGGGAGCTGTTTTTT. Translation: CASSLYFGTSGLTGELFF.